This entry concerns a single T cell receptor beta chain. Its target antigen remains unknown. The record has no base qualities; no much larger clone is one base away. This entry is derived from a study of blood T cell repertoires in COVID-19 (dated by TCRdb to the early 2020s). Study-level background: The collaborator samples originated in the United States, Italy and Spain and spanned the acute and convalescent phases of COVID-19. The material from the prospective study consisted of cDNA or gDNA derived from T cells, B-cell-depleted T cells, or PBMCs. Deeply sampled blood TCRbeta repertoires from subjects exposed to, actively infected with, or recovered from COVID-19 were included in the dataset. The repertoires were made available in a free public database intended to serve as a resource for research on the immune response to SARS-CoV-2. Samples came from the ongoing ImmuneRACE study (first 160 participants) plus 1,254 subjects from 6 global collaborators. Sample metadata almost always included a de-identified subject ID, COVID-19 status, age in years and sex. Where HLA class I and class II types were available, the types were taken from metadata supplied by the sample provider, not from assay-based typing.

V loses 1 base of germline sequence and J loses 9 bases, and the interval between the two ends is 7 bases. The CDR3, from cysteine to phenylalanine, totals 13 residues. Only the CDR3 portion is preserved as DNA: 39 bases, with reading frame beginning at the first base. From the germline V gene, CDR1 is SGHAT and CDR2 is FQNNGV. Collaborating institutions collected whole blood in K2EDTA tubes following their own protocols. Collaborator samples were shipped for TCRbeta analysis as frozen whole blood, isolated PBMCs, or DNA extracted from either sample type. Results and caveats for the whole study, not just this receptor: Clinical and demographic metadata were provided uncurated, with the amount varying by source and participant.

TCRbeta CDR3 regions were amplified from genomic DNA using the immunoSEQ Assay, a bias-controlled multiplex PCR. The paper's processing steps were these. The number of nucleated cells in each sample was estimated by amplification of reference gene primers within the assay. Sequence reads were collapsed and filtered to measure the absolute abundance of every unique TCRbeta CDR3 rearrangement. For each sample, productive Simpson clonality was calculated as the square root of Simpson's diversity index over productive rearrangements. The source is immuneACCESS, and TCRdb retained only in-frame sequences with V and J called. Part of the clones is not carried over; for the studies checked, unresolved V genes explain less than half of this, and the remainder is unexplained. That table gives V, J and clone size, and the DNA gave D and trimming. The sample table contains 150,000 to 200,000 clones; only one count was recorded for 89% of them. Clones ranked in the top ten supply about 2.6% of the sample.

Material for sequencing was peripheral blood. The sequence was obtained from a man aged 55 to 70 with acute or convalescent COVID-19. Recombination connected TRBV11-2 to TRBJ1-6; the D gene is possibly TRBD1, with 5 bases matching. The DNA sequence follows: TGTGCCAGCAGCTTAGGTCAGGGTTCACCCCTCCACTTT. Translated, this is CASSLGQGSPLHF.